Shown below are 13 T cell receptor beta chains from a single sample sequenced in a study of blood T cell repertoires in COVID-19. Using immunoSEQ multiplex PCR, the repertoire was profiled, and TCRdb retains in-frame clones only, with some absent. The sample holds about 140,000 clones, around 86% seen once. The sample taken for sequencing was PBMCs or T cells enriched from blood (not recorded which). Every receptor here comes from a man aged 60 to 75 who had recovered from COVID-19.

The chain links TRBV5-1 to TRBJ2-2, with a weak D call TRBD2 (6 bases). CDR1 and CDR2 from the germline V gene are SGHRS and YFSETQ. The CDR3 length is 15 residues. Deletions cut 4 bases from V and 4 bases from J, with 14 bases between. The CDR3 protein is CASSGGTASTGELFF. DNA of the CDR3: TGCGCCAGCAGCGGGGGGACGGCGAGCACCGGGGAGCTGTTTTTT.

The chain is built from TRBV11-2 and TRBJ2-2; D is unresolved. With 5 bases removed from V and 6 bases from J, the gap between germline ends came to 13 bases. This CDR3 region has 14 residues. The germline V gene has CDR1 SGHAT and CDR2 FQNNGV. The CDR3 bases are TGTGCCAGCAGCACCGCCCTGGCCCCCGGGGAGCTGTTTTTT. Protein sequence: CASSTALAPGELFF.

V usage is TRBV9 and J usage is TRBJ1-3, with no clear D. Looked up from germline, CDR1 is SGDLS and CDR2 is YYNGEE. V lost 0 bases and J lost 7, with 8 bases in between. The CDR3 length is 13 residues. CDR3 bases: TGTGCCAGCAGCGTAGACACAGCCAACACCATATATTTT. Translated: CASSVDTANTIYF.

The chain employs TRBV18 and TRBJ2-7, with 8 bases aligning to TRBD1. The CDR3 is made up of 14 amino acids. The ends lost 6 bases at V and 5 bases at J; junction bases unmatched: 9. The germline V gene encodes CDR1 KGHSH and CDR2 LQKENI. The CDR3 DNA sequence: TGTGCCAGCTCCCGGGGACAGGCGGTAAACGAGCAGTACTTC. The encoded protein is CASSRGQAVNEQYF.

The V call is TRBV28, the J call TRBJ1-5; 7 bases match TRBD1. V shed 6 bases and J 0 bases; nucleotides not matched to a gene: 8. CDR3 length equals 16 residues. Germline V gene data show CDR1 as MDHEN and CDR2 as SYDVKM. The DNA for the CDR3 is TGTGCCAGCAGCCGAGACAGGGCACATAGCAATCAGCCCCAGCATTTT. Translating gives CASSRDRAHSNQPQHF.

In this sample, this clone turned up once. The V gene is TRBV6-2 or TRBV6-3, the J gene TRBJ1-1; 8 positions match TRBD1. This CDR3 comprises 14 residues. Germline CDR1 and CDR2: MNHEY and SVGEGT. With V trimmed by 6 bases and J by 4 bases, 7 bases remained unmatched. The CDR3 region is CASSHGQGGTEAFF. The CDR3 nucleotides read TGTGCCAGCAGCCACGGACAGGGAGGCACTGAAGCTTTCTTT.

In nucleotides, the CDR3 is TGTGCCAGCAGCCAAGCTGGAGGATGGGAGCAGTTCTTC. This gives the protein CASSQAGGWEQFF. The V gene is TRBV3-1 (or the pseudogene TRBV3-2), the J gene TRBJ2-1; tentative D call: TRBD2 (5 bases). The CDR3 has 13 residues. V was cut by 1 base and J by 10 bases, with 11 bases left in between. CDR1 is LGHDT, CDR2 YNNKEL, per germline (reference sequence).

This chain connects TRBV5-1 to TRBJ2-2; no definite D call. Trimming removed 4 bases from V and 3 bases from J, with 10 bases in between. This CDR3 has 14 amino acids. The germline V gene has CDR1 SGHRS and CDR2 YFSETQ. The DNA of the CDR3 is TGCGCCAGCAGCCCGAGCACTGACACCGGGGAGCTGTTTTTT. Translated: CASSPSTDTGELFF.

The chain uses TRBV5-4 and TRBJ2-7; TRBD1 aligns across 8 bases. Germline V gene lookup returns CDR1 SGHNT and CDR2 YYREEE (reference sequence). The CDR3 is 16 amino acids. V shed 4 bases, J shed 6 bases, and the junction held 15 bases outside the gene matches. In DNA form, the CDR3 reads TGTGCCAGCAGCAGAGCACAGGGGGTGCGTTTGGTCGAGCAGTACTTC. The encoded protein is CASSRAQGVRLVEQYF.

This clone has just a few counts. The V call is TRBV15, the J call TRBJ2-2, with D uncertain. The length of the CDR3 is 16 residues. Trimming removed 0 bases at V and 2 bases at J, with 10 bases between. The germline V gene has CDR1 LNHNV and CDR2 YYDKDF (reference sequence). The CDR3 region is CATSRDLTANTGELFF. CDR3 coding DNA: TGTGCCACCAGCAGAGATCTAACAGCCAACACCGGGGAGCTGTTTTTT. Filled out from reference TRBV15 and TRBJ2-2, the complete variable domain reads DAMVIQNPRYQVTQFGKPVTLSCSQTLNHNVMYWYQQKSSQAPKLLFHYYDKDFNNEADTPDNFQSRRPNTSFCFLDIRSPGLGDTAMYLCATSRDLTANTGELFFGEGSRLTVL.

CDR3 loop: CASSSSGSYNSPLHF. CDR3 in DNA: TGCGCCAGCAGCTCCTCAGGGTCCTATAATTCACCCCTCCACTTT. The genes are TRBV5-1 and TRBJ1-6, with D perhaps matching TRBD1 (5 bases). Germline V gives CDR1 SGHRS, CDR2 YFSETQ. This CDR3 comprises 15 residues. The V end lost 3 bases, the J end lost 1 base, and 8 bases lay between the germline ends.

The rearrangement joins TRBV30 to TRBJ1-3; D is ambiguous. Germline values: CDR1 GTSNPN, CDR2 SVGIG (reference sequence). V was trimmed by 0 bases and J by 1 base, leaving 7 bases between them. This CDR3 spans 14 amino acids. The CDR3, as DNA: TGTGCCTGGAGTGTAGGCGGTTCTGGAAACACCATATATTTT. Translated: CAWSVGGSGNTIYF.

CDR3 sequence: CSVVSRYSYEQYF. The CDR3 DNA reads as TGCAGCGTTGTCTCCAGATACTCCTACGAGCAGTACTTC. The chain carries TRBV29-1 and TRBJ2-7; the D is unclear. Germline CDR1 is SQVTM and CDR2 is ANQGSEA. V was shortened by 4 bases and J by 0 bases, with 10 bases between the two germline ends. The CDR3 totals 13 residues.